The 32 T cell receptor beta chains reported below all come from one sample, sequenced in a study of cytomegalovirus exposure and HLA in healthy donors. Use of 60 Vbeta and 13 Jbeta primers characterized the PCR. Measured with immunoSEQ multiplex PCR; TCRdb has only the in-frame clones, and not every one. The sample consists of some 150,000 clones, 70% to 90% of them appearing once. Sequenced input: PBMCs. Receptors originate from a man aged 35-49 years in good health and CMV-seronegative.

V gene TRBV4-3 combines with J gene TRBJ2-2; 8 nucleotides align to TRBD1. The CDR3 has 15 amino acids. The V segment lost 3 bases and the J segment 2 bases; nucleotides outside the gene matches: 2. Germline-derived CDR1 and CDR2 are LGHNA and YSLEER. The CDR3 spells CASSHDRGNTGELFF. The CDR3 DNA reads as TGCGCCAGCAGCCACGACAGGGGTAACACCGGGGAGCTGTTTTTT.

This clone occurred a few times. The chain joins TRBV7-2 to TRBJ2-2; 12 nucleotides line up with TRBD1. The length of the CDR3 is 16 residues. Germline-derived CDR1 and CDR2 are SGHTA and FQGNSA. V lost 4 bases to trimming and J lost 5 bases; unmatched junction nucleotides: 5. The CDR3 sequence: CASSWGQGAGTGELFF. CDR3 DNA: TGTGCCAGCAGCTGGGGACAGGGGGCAGGTACCGGGGAGCTGTTTTTT.

The V gene is TRBV29-1, the J gene TRBJ1-2; 9 bases map to TRBD1. The CDR3 has 14 residues. V lost 5 bases and J lost 4; bases outside the gene matches: 8. Looked up from germline, CDR1 is SQVTM and CDR2 is ANQGSEA. CDR3 sequence: CSVRGTGLFYGYTF. CDR3 nucleotides: TGCAGCGTTAGGGGGACAGGGCTCTTCTATGGCTACACCTTC.

This clone appeared once. This chain connects TRBV7-2 to TRBJ2-7, with a weak D call TRBD1 (5 bases). CDR3 size: 12 residues. The ends were cut back, 2 bases at V and 5 bases at J, with 7 bases in the middle. The germline V gene has CDR1 SGHTA and CDR2 FQGNSA. The DNA of the CDR3 is TGTGCCAGCAGCTTACAGGGAAACGAGCAGTACTTC. Translating gives CASSLQGNEQYF.

This sequence joins TRBV19 and TRBJ1-2; TRBD1 aligns across 7 bases. The CDR3 extends over 16 amino acids. In germline, CDR1 is LNHDA, CDR2 SQIVND (reference sequence). J lost 3 bases, V lost 4 bases, and 11 bases had no gene match. This CDR3 reads CASSNPRTGEDYGYTF. CDR3 DNA: TGTGCCAGTAGTAATCCACGAACAGGGGAGGACTATGGCTACACCTTC. The variable domain in full, completed from reference TRBV19 and TRBJ1-2, reads DGGITQSPKYLFRKEGQNVTLSCEQNLNHDAMYWYRQDPGQGLRLIYYSQIVNDFQKGDIAEGYSVSREKKESFPLTVTSAQKNPTAFYLCASSNPRTGEDYGYTFGSGTRLTVV.

This sequence joins TRBV4-3 and TRBJ2-3, with 7 positions matching TRBD1. In germline, CDR1 is LGHNA, CDR2 YSLEER. The CDR3 extends over 15 amino acids. V dropped 1 base and J dropped 2; count of bases not matched to a gene: 3. The CDR3 protein is CASSQGQGFTDTQYF. The CDR3 DNA follows: TGCGCCAGCAGCCAAGGACAGGGCTTCACAGATACGCAGTATTTT.

This clone appeared a single time. The chain couples TRBV4-2 to TRBJ2-6, with TRBD2 matching over 7 bases. Trimming removed 0 bases from V and 4 bases from J; junction bases left unmatched: 6. CDR1 is LGHNA and CDR2 is YNFKEQ in the germline V gene. The CDR3 has 17 amino acids. The CDR3 reads CASSQESGNTGANVLTF. CDR3 DNA sequence: TGTGCCAGCAGCCAAGAGAGCGGGAATACCGGGGCCAACGTCCTGACTTTC.

V is TRBV5-6 and J is TRBJ2-7, with TRBD2 identical over 13 bases. The CDR3 is made up of 15 amino acids. The V segment lost 0 bases and the J segment 4 bases; nucleotides outside the gene matches: 1. CDR1 is SGHDT and CDR2 is YYEEEE in the germline V gene. The CDR3 region has the DNA TGTGCCAGCAGCTTGGTACTAGCGGGGGGGTACGAGCAGTACTTC. Its translation is CASSLVLAGGYEQYF. The variable domain in full, with the rest retrieved from reference TRBV5-6 and TRBJ2-7, is DAGVTQSPTHLIKTRGQQVTLRCSPKSGHDTVSWYQQALGQGPQFIFQYYEEEERQRGNFPDRFSGHQFPNYSSELNVNALLLGDSALYLCASSLVLAGGYEQYFGPGTRLTVT.

CDR3 in amino acids: CASRLTRTYEQYF. CDR3 DNA sequence: TGTGCCAGTCGTTTGACTAGAACCTACGAGCAGTACTTC. V usage is TRBV19 and J usage is TRBJ2-7, with D possibly being TRBD2 (6 bases). The CDR3 runs 13 residues. CDR1 is LNHDA, CDR2 SQIVND, per germline (reference sequence). V was pared by 8 bases and J by 2 bases, with 13 bases between.

J is TRBJ2-2 and V is TRBV7-3; TRBD2 aligns across 8 bases. This CDR3 contains 15 residues. Germline lookup yields CDR1 SGHTA and CDR2 FQGTGA. Trimming took 1 base from V and 6 from J; bases not matched to a gene: 4. CDR3 amino acids: CASSLSPGGAGELFF. CDR3 DNA: TGTGCCAGCAGCTTAAGTCCCGGGGGGGCCGGGGAGCTGTTTTTT.

The chain uses TRBV7-9 and TRBJ2-7; a weak D match, TRBD1 (5 bases). CDR3 length: 14 residues. Trimming stripped 2 bases from V and 5 bases from J, with 13 bases between. Germline V lookup: CDR1 SEHNR, CDR2 FQNEAQ (reference sequence). The chain's CDR3 is CASSLSQGYDEQYF. CDR3 bases: TGTGCCAGCAGCTTAAGCCAGGGATACGACGAGCAGTACTTC.

Turning to this clone: In the same sample, other DNA sequences code for this CDR3. J is TRBJ2-7 and V is TRBV5-5, with a tentative D call TRBD1 (5 bases). There are 14 residues in the CDR3. Germline V lookup: CDR1 SGHKS, CDR2 YYEKEE (reference sequence). The V end lost 3 bases, the J end lost 5 bases, and 15 bases lay between the germline ends. The CDR3: CASSSQQGYHEQYF. Here the CDR3 DNA reads TGTGCCAGCAGCTCGCAGCAGGGTTACCACGAGCAGTACTTC.

The CDR3 DNA sequence: TGTGCCAGCAGCCACCCCGGCGGGGGGTATGAGACCCAGTACTTC. Translation gives CASSHPGGGYETQYF. The rearrangement uses TRBV7-6 and TRBJ2-5; 8 nucleotides line up with TRBD2. The CDR3 spans 15 residues. J lost 5 bases, V lost 5 bases, and 10 bases had no gene match. Germline values: CDR1 SGHVS, CDR2 FNYEAQ.

This clone was seen a single time. This chain uses TRBV11-2 with TRBJ1-1; D gene ambiguous. Trimming cost V 4 bases and J 7 bases, with 7 bases left between them. In germline, CDR1 is SGHAT, CDR2 FQNNGV. The CDR3 spans 11 residues. CDR3: CASSSGNEAFF. The CDR3 DNA is TGTGCCAGCAGCTCCGGGAATGAAGCTTTCTTT.

Concerning this clone: One junction end does not reproduce the germline sequence, and a read error may be involved. The gene calls are TRBV9 and TRBJ1-3; D may be TRBD1 (5 bases). The CDR3 loop spans 16 amino acids. Germline loops: CDR1 SGDLS, CDR2 YYNGEE. The CDR3 DNA reads as TGTGCCAGCAGCGTAGGGCCCGGGGGGTTTGGAAGCACCATATATTTT. This sequence encodes CASSVGPGGFGSTIYF.

This chain connects TRBV28 to TRBJ1-1; the D gene is possibly TRBD1 (6 bases). V lost 5 bases and J lost 5, with 21 bases in between. This CDR3 contains 16 residues. Germline lookup yields CDR1 MDHEN and CDR2 SYDVKM. For the CDR3, the DNA is TGTGCCAGCAGTCCGCCACCCTCCAGGGGAGGGACTGAAGCTTTCTTT. Translation: CASSPPPSRGGTEAFF.

The V and J genes are TRBV5-5 and TRBJ2-1, with 11 bases lining up with TRBD2. With 4 bases clipped from V and 4 bases from J, the junction kept 4 bases outside the gene matches. CDR1 is SGHKS and CDR2 is YYEKEE in the germline V gene (reference sequence). The CDR3 covers 15 residues. This CDR3 reads CASSAGLAVYNEQFF. CDR3 nucleotide sequence: TGTGCCAGCAGCGCGGGACTAGCGGTATACAATGAGCAGTTCTTC.

V is TRBV9 and J is TRBJ2-3; 7 bases agree with TRBD1. This CDR3 comprises 15 residues. V shed 1 base, J shed 0 bases, and the junction held 2 bases outside the gene matches. Per germline, CDR1 SGDLS and CDR2 YYNGEE. Here the CDR3 reads CASSVMGQSTDTQYF. DNA for the CDR3: TGTGCCAGCAGCGTAATGGGACAGAGCACAGATACGCAGTATTTT.

This sequence joins TRBV6-6 and TRBJ1-2, with D hard to call. There are 13 residues in the CDR3. Trimming took off 3 bases at V and 10 bases at J, with 15 bases between the two ends. The germline V gene has CDR1 MNHNY and CDR2 SVGAGI (reference sequence). CDR3 bases: TGTGCCAGCAGTTATCTGCGGACCGGGGACTACACCTTC. This sequence encodes CASSYLRTGDYTF.

The CDR3 DNA sequence: TGTGCCAGCTCAACGGACAGCTTCTCCTACGAGCAGTACTTC. This sequence encodes CASSTDSFSYEQYF. The rearrangement links TRBV18 to TRBJ2-5; D possibly corresponds to TRBD1 (6 bases). The J call may be incorrect, as the DNA end agrees better with TRBJ2-7. CDR3 length: 14 amino acids. Germline-derived CDR1 and CDR2 are KGHSH and LQKENI.

CDR3: CASSYSNWANSPLHF. In DNA form, the CDR3 reads TGTGCCAGCAGTTACTCCAACTGGGCCAATTCACCCCTCCACTTT. The chain joins TRBV6-5 to TRBJ1-6; no definite D call. This CDR3 contains 15 residues. V was cut by 0 bases and J by 7 bases, with 10 bases left in between. Germline assignment: CDR1 MNHEY and CDR2 SVGAGI.

The chain has TRBV19 and TRBJ1-5; D is unresolved. The length of the CDR3 is 17 residues. V shed 8 bases and J shed 3 bases, with 23 bases lying between them. CDR1 and CDR2 (germline): LNHDA, SQIVND (reference sequence). CDR3 residues: CASPCETSKPHNQPQHF. DNA for the CDR3: TGTGCCAGTCCCTGTGAGACATCTAAGCCCCACAATCAGCCCCAGCATTTT.

The rearrangement joins TRBV7-6 to TRBJ1-4; D perhaps matches TRBD1 (6 bases). The germline V gene encodes CDR1 SGHVS and CDR2 FNYEAQ. This CDR3 has 16 residues. Trimming stripped 5 bases from V and 7 bases from J, with 20 bases between. CDR3: CASSPPPTGTLEKLFF. In DNA, the CDR3 is TGTGCCAGCAGCCCACCACCCACCGGGACACTTGAAAAACTGTTTTTT.

The V and J genes are TRBV5-1 and TRBJ2-7, with 8 bases lining up with TRBD1. The CDR3 totals 15 residues. The ends lost 4 bases at V and 2 bases at J; junction bases unmatched: 8. Germline V gene sequence: CDR1 SGHRS, CDR2 YFSETQ. Here the CDR3 reads CASSPRTGTPYEQYF. The CDR3 bases are TGCGCCAGCAGCCCCCGGACAGGGACCCCCTACGAGCAGTACTTC.

The genes are TRBV29-1 and TRBJ2-2, with a weak D call TRBD2 (6 bases). This CDR3 spans 15 amino acids. V was shortened by 5 bases and J by 4 bases, with 17 bases between the two germline ends. Germline V gene data show CDR1 as SQVTM and CDR2 as ANQGSEA. In nucleotides, the CDR3 is TGCAGCGTTAGTCCGAGACTAGATACCACCGGGGAGCTGTTTTTT. The encoded protein is CSVSPRLDTTGELFF.

This chain links TRBV11-2 with TRBJ2-1; unclear D gene. CDR1 and CDR2 (germline): SGHAT, FQNNGV. CDR3 length equals 12 residues. The V end was cut by 5 bases, the J end by 2 bases, with 4 bases between. The CDR3 DNA is TGTGCCAGCAGCATCACCTACAATGAGCAGTTCTTC. It encodes CASSITYNEQFF.

The V and J genes are TRBV7-2 and TRBJ1-5, with 7 bases fitting TRBD1. Germline assignment: CDR1 SGHTA and CDR2 FQGNSA. The CDR3 is made up of 15 amino acids. Trimming removed 5 bases from V and 6 bases from J; junction bases left unmatched: 10. DNA of the CDR3: TGTGCCAGCAGCCCTAGCTCAGGACAGGCTCAGCCCCAGCATTTT. It encodes CASSPSSGQAQPQHF.

As regards this clone: The same CDR3 arises from other DNA sequences in this sample as well. The V gene is TRBV25-1, the J gene TRBJ1-5, with no clear D. The germline V gene has CDR1 MGHDK and CDR2 SYGVNS. The germline V and J ends were trimmed by 3 bases and 0 bases, with 9 bases remaining between them. This CDR3 has 15 amino acids. CDR3 nucleotide sequence: TGTGCCAGCAGTGAGGGAGAGAATAGCAATCAGCCCCAGCATTTT. This translates into CASSEGENSNQPQHF.

In its sample, this clone was seen a few times. This rearrangement joins TRBV13 to TRBJ2-5, with 14 bases lining up with TRBD2. Germline V gene lookup returns CDR1 PRHDT and CDR2 FYEKMQ (reference sequence). V dropped 5 bases and J dropped 4; count of bases not matched to a gene: 6. The CDR3 consists of 16 residues. In DNA form, the CDR3 reads TGTGCCAGCAGCCCGGGACTAGCGGGAGAGGGAGAGACCCAGTACTTC. Amino acids: CASSPGLAGEGETQYF.

V gene TRBV5-8 combines with J gene TRBJ1-1; a possible D gene is TRBD1 (6 bases). The CDR3 contains 14 residues. V was trimmed by 0 bases and J by 5 bases, leaving 11 bases between them. Germline CDR1 and CDR2: SGHTS and YDEGEE. The CDR3 loop is CASSLAGGLTEAFF. The CDR3 DNA reads TGTGCCAGCAGCTTGGCCGGGGGGCTGACTGAAGCTTTCTTT.

The chain couples TRBV4-1 to TRBJ1-6; maybe TRBD1 (5 bases). This CDR3 comprises 20 residues. V was shortened by 0 bases and J by 5 bases, with 23 bases between the two germline ends. The germline gives CDR1 MGHRA, CDR2 YSYEKL. Here the CDR3 DNA reads TGCGCCAGCAGCCAAGATATTATCCCGGTAAAGGGGTGGAATAATTCACCCCTCCACTTT. Its translation is CASSQDIIPVKGWNNSPLHF.

The chain uses TRBV11-1 and TRBJ2-1, with 15 bases identical to TRBD2. The CDR3 is 14 residues long. V lost 2 bases to trimming and J lost 13 bases; unmatched junction nucleotides: 3. Germline CDR1 reads SGHAT; CDR2 reads FQDESV (reference sequence). The CDR3 DNA sequence: TGTGCCAGCAGCTTAAGGACTAGCGGGGGGGCCCAGTTCTTC. It specifies CASSLRTSGGAQFF.